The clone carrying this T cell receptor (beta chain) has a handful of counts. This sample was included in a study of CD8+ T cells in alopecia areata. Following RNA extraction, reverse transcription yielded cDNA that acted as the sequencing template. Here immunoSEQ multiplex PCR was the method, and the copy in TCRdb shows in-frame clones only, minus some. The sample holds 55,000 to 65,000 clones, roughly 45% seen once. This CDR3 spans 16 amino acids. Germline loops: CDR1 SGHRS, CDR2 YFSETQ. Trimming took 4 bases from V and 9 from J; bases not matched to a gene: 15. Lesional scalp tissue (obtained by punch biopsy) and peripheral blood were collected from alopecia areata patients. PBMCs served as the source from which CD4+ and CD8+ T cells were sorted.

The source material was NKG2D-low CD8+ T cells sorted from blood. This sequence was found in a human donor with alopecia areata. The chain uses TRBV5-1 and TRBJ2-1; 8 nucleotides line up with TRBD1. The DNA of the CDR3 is TGCGCCAGCAGCCGGGTCCCGGACAGGGAGGTTAGTGAGCAGTTCTTC. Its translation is CASSRVPDREVSEQFF.